This entry features one T cell receptor (beta chain) sequence. The antigen is unknown. This entry belongs to a study of T cells expressing NK-cell markers. On the study more broadly: Seropositivity for HCMV was found in seven of the eight sequenced donors, with one seronegative. Study-wide results and caveats: Expanded NKG2C+ T cell clones were not confirmed as HCMV-specific. Of the CD8+ T cells in about 6 donors, 1.0-7.0% belonged to dominant NKG2C+ clonotypes.

One entry per CDR3 protein, without DNA, is what TCRdb gives after re-calling the 5' RACE reads. This sample contains about 450,000 distinct CDR3 sequences. Sequenced sample: blood T cells: a sorted CD56 or NKG2C T cell subset, CD4+ or CD8+ T cells, or bulk PBMC T cells (not recorded which). The TCR sequence derives from a woman aged 18 to 75 in good health.

CDR3 protein: CASSRTGRANEQFF. V gene TRBV7-8 combines with J gene TRBJ2-1; there is no DNA to check the TCRdb D call of TRBD2. Germline assignment: CDR1 SGHVS and CDR2 FQNEAQ. This CDR3 has 14 amino acids. Filled out from reference TRBV7-8 and TRBJ2-1, the complete variable domain reads GAGVSQSPRYKVAKRGQDVALRCDPISGHVSLFWYQQALGQGPEFLTYFQNEAQLDKSGLPSDRFFAERPEGSVSTLKIQRTQQEDSAVYLCASSRTGRANEQFFGPGTRLTVL.